The 10 T cell receptor beta chains reported below all come from one sample, sequenced in a study of beta chain features in type 1 diabetes. Study-wide results and caveats: For Type 1 diabetes patients, all four CD4+ subsets carried TCRB CDR3s that were moderately but significantly shorter.

The antigens of these receptors remain unknown. Of the isolated RNA, all was reverse transcribed, and so the sequenced material was expressed TCRB transcripts. Profiling relied on immunoSEQ multiplex PCR, and the TCRdb table lists in-frame clones only, not all of them. The sample records hundreds of thousands of clones, around 15% being singletons. Input material: naive CD4+ T cells from blood. Receptors were obtained from a young man with type 1 diabetes.

This clone has just a few counts. The rearrangement uses TRBV19 and TRBJ1-2; D is uncertain. The CDR3 is 14 residues long. The germline V and J ends were trimmed by 1 base and 4 bases, with 10 bases remaining between them. From germline, CDR1 is LNHDA and CDR2 SQIVND (reference sequence). The CDR3 sequence: CASSIARRGYGYTF. The CDR3 nucleotides are TGTGCCAGTAGTATAGCCCGTCGTGGCTATGGCTACACCTTC. The whole variable domain, filled in from reference TRBV19 and TRBJ1-2, reads DGGITQSPKYLFRKEGQNVTLSCEQNLNHDAMYWYRQDPGQGLRLIYYSQIVNDFQKGDIAEGYSVSREKKESFPLTVTSAQKNPTAFYLCASSIARRGYGYTFGSGTRLTVV.

The CDR3 nucleotides are TGTGCCAGCAGTCCCAGGGCCCAAAGGGGATCCTACGAGCAGTACTTC. It is translated as CASSPRAQRGSYEQYF. The chain links TRBV27 to TRBJ2-7, with TRBD1 as a possible D gene (5 bases). Deletions cut 5 bases from V and 1 base from J, with 18 bases between. From germline, CDR1 is MNHEY and CDR2 SMNVEV (reference sequence). The CDR3 is 16 amino acids.

The DNA for the CDR3 is TGTGCCAGTAGCTTAGGCGGGCCCCAGCATTTT. Amino acid sequence: CASSLGGPQHF. The J gene is TRBJ1-5, the V gene TRBV19; unclear D gene. V lost 6 bases, J lost 9 bases, and 9 bases lay in between. Germline loops: CDR1 LNHDA, CDR2 SQIVND (reference sequence). The CDR3 runs 11 residues.

Comment on this clone: Other DNA sequences in the same sample also yield this CDR3. The rearrangement uses TRBV20-1 and TRBJ1-1, with D tentatively TRBD1 (6 bases). Trimming removed 6 bases from V and 4 bases from J, with 9 bases in between. The CDR3 is 11 amino acids. The germline CDR1 and CDR2 sequences are DFQATT and SNEGSKA (reference sequence). The CDR3 DNA is TGCAGTGCCGAGGGGGGCACTGAAGCTTTCTTT. Its protein product is CSAEGGTEAFF.

Concerning this clone itself: Other DNA sequences in the sample encode the same CDR3. This chain uses TRBV5-4 with TRBJ1-5; D is uncertain. The V and J ends lost 0 bases and 6 bases respectively, with 4 bases between them. The V gene's germline CDR1 is SGHNT and CDR2 YYREEE (reference sequence). This CDR3 region has 12 residues. In nucleotides, the CDR3 is TGTGCCAGCAGCTTGGCTGGTCAGCCCCAGCATTTT. Protein sequence: CASSLAGQPQHF.

This clone came up a few times. CDR3 region: CASSLRLNEAFF. The CDR3 nucleotides are TGTGCCAGCAGCTTAAGACTTAATGAAGCTTTCTTT. The chain recombines TRBV7-2 with TRBJ1-1; unclear D gene. V shed 2 bases and J shed 7 bases, with 8 bases lying between them. Germline V lookup: CDR1 SGHTA, CDR2 FQGNSA. The CDR3 consists of 12 residues.

This clone appeared a few times. The chain has TRBV6-1 and TRBJ1-1; 7 nucleotides match TRBD1. In germline, CDR1 is MNHNS, CDR2 SASEGT. The CDR3 length is 16 residues. V was clipped by 8 bases and J by 4 bases; unmatched bases: 16. CDR3 bases: TGTGCCAGCGATGAAGTTTGGACAGGCGTCGCCACTGAAGCTTTCTTT. This gives the protein CASDEVWTGVATEAFF.

There are a few counts of this clone. The V call is TRBV7-2, the J call TRBJ2-5, with 13 bases lining up with TRBD2. The CDR3 is 16 residues long. Germline-derived CDR1 and CDR2 are SGHTA and FQGNSA. V was pared by 5 bases and J by 4 bases, with 7 bases of the junction left unmatched. Here the CDR3 DNA reads TGTGCCAGCAGCCCTACTAGCGGGAGGGCCGGAGAGACCCAGTACTTC. The encoded protein is CASSPTSGRAGETQYF.

The V and J genes are TRBV27 and TRBJ2-7; the match to TRBD1 covers 10 bases. The CDR3 has 14 amino acids. Looked up from germline, CDR1 is MNHEY and CDR2 is SMNVEV (reference sequence). V lost 6 bases, J lost 1 base, and 3 bases stayed unmatched. CDR3 coding DNA: TGTGCCAGCAGGACAGGGGGCCAATCCTACGAGCAGTACTTC. Its protein is CASRTGGQSYEQYF.

The chain joins TRBV29-1 to TRBJ2-4; 7 bases line up with TRBD1. The V gene's germline CDR1 is SQVTM and CDR2 ANQGSEA. The CDR3 loop spans 13 amino acids. Trimming took 6 bases from V and 8 from J; bases not matched to a gene: 10. DNA for the CDR3: TGCAGCGTGTCCGGGACAGTAATGGACATTCAGTACTTC. Translated, it gives CSVSGTVMDIQYF.